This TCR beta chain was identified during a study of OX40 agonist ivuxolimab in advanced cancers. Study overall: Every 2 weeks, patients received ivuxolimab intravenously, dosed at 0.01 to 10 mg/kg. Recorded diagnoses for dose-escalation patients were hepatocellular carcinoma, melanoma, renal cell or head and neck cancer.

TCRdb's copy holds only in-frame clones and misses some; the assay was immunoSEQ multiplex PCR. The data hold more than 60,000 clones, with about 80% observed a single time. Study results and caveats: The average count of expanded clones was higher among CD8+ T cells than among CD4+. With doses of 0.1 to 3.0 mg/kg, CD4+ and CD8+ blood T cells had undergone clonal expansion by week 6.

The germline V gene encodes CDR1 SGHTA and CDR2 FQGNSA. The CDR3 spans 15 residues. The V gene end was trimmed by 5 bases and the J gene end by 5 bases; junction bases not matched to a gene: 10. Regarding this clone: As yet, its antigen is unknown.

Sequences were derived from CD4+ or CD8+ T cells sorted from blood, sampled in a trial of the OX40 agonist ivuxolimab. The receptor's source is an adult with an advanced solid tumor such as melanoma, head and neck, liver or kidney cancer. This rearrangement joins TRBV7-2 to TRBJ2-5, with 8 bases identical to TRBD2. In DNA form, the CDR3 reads TGTGCCAGCAGCCAGACTAGCGCCCCTGATGAGACCCAGTACTTC. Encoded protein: CASSQTSAPDETQYF.